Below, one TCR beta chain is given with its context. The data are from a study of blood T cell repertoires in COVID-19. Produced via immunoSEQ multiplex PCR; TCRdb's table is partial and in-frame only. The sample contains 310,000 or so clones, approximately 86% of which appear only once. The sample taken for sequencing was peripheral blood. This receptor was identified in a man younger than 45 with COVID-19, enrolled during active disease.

CDR3 DNA: TGTGCCAGCAGCTATGGGACTCCGAGCTACGAGCAGTACTTC. Translated: CASSYGTPSYEQYF. The rearrangement uses TRBV5-5 and TRBJ2-7; D may be TRBD2 (6 bases). The CDR3 is 14 amino acids. Germline-derived CDR1 and CDR2 are SGHKS and YYEKEE (reference sequence). The ends were cut back, 3 bases at V and 3 bases at J, with 13 bases in the middle.